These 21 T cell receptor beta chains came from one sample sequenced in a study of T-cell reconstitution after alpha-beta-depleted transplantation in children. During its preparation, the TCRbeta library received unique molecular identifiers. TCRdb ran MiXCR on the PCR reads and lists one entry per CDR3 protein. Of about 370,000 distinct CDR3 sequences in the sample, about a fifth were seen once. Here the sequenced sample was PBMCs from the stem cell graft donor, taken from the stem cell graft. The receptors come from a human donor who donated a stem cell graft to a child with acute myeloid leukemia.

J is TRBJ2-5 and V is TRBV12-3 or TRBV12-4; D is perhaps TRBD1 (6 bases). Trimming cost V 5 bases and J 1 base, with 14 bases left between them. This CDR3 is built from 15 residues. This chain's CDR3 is CASSQGRGVQETQYF. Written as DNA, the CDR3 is TGTGCCAGCAGTCAGGGGCGAGGGGTCCAAGAGACCCAGTACTTC.

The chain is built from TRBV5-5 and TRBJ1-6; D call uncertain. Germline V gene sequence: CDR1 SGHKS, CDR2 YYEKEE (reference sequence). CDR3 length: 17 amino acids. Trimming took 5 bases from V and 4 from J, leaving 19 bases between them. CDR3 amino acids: CASSPPGGTRYNSPLHF. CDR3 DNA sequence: TGTGCCAGCAGTCCCCCCGGTGGTACCCGTTATAATTCACCCCTCCACTTT.

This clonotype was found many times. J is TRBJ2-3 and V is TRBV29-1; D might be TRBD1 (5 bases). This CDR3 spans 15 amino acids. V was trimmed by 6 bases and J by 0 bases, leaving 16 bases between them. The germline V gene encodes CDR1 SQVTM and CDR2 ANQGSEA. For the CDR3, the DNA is TGCAGCGTCCGATGGGGCGCCACTAGCACAGATACGCAGTATTTT. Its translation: CSVRWGATSTDTQYF.

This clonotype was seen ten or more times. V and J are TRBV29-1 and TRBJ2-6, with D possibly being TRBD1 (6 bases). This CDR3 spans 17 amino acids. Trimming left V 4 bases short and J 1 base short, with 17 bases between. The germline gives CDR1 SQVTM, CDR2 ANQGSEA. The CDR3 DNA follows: TGCAGCGTTGCCAAGGAGGACAGCCCTTCTGGGGCCAACGTCCTGACTTTC. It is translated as CSVAKEDSPSGANVLTF. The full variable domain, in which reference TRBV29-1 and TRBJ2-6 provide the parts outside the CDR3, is SAVISQKPSRDICQRGTSLTIQCQVDSQVTMMFWYRQQPGQSLTLIATANQGSEATYESGFVIDKFPISRPNLTFSTLTVSNMSPEDSSIYLCSVAKEDSPSGANVLTFGAGSRLTVL.

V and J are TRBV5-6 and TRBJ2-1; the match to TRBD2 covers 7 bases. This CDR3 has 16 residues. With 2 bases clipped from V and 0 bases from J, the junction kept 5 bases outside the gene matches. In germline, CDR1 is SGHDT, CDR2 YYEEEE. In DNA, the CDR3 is TGTGCCAGCAGCTTACTAGCGATTAGCTCCTACAATGAGCAGTTCTTC. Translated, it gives CASSLLAISSYNEQFF. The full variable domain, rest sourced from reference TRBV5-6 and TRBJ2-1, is DAGVTQSPTHLIKTRGQQVTLRCSPKSGHDTVSWYQQALGQGPQFIFQYYEEEERQRGNFPDRFSGHQFPNYSSELNVNALLLGDSALYLCASSLLAISSYNEQFFGPGTRLTVL.

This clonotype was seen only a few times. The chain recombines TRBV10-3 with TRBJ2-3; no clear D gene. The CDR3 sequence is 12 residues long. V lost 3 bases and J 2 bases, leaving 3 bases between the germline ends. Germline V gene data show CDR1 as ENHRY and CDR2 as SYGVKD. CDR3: CAISDDTDTQYF. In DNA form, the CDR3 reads TGTGCCATCAGTGATGACACAGATACGCAGTATTTT.

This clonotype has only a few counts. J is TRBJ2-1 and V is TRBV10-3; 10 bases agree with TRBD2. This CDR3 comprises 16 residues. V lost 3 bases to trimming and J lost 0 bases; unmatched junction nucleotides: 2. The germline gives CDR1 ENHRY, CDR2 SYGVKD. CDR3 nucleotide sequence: TGTGCCATCAGTGAAGCTAGCGGGAGCTCCTACAATGAGCAGTTCTTC. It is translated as CAISEASGSSYNEQFF.

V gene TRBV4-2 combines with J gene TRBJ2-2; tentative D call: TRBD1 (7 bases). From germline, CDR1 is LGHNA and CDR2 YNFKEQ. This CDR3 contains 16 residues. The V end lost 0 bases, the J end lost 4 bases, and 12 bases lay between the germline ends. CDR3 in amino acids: CASSQEGGQITGELFF. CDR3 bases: TGTGCCAGCAGCCAAGAGGGGGGACAGATCACCGGGGAGCTGTTTTTT.

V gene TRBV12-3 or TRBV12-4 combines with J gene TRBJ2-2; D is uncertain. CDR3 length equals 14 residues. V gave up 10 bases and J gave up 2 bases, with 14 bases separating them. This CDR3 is CATTRPNNTGELFF. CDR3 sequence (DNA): TGTGCCACCACCCGGCCTAACAACACCGGGGAGCTGTTTTTT.

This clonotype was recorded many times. Here the CDR3 reads CASSPSTVLNEQFF. The CDR3 DNA reads TGTGCCAGCAGTCCCTCGACAGTCCTTAATGAGCAGTTCTTC. The V call is TRBV6-5, the J call TRBJ2-1, with D maybe TRBD1 (5 bases). The V gene lost 5 bases and the J gene lost 7 bases, with 15 bases spanning the gap. Looked up from germline, CDR1 is MNHEY and CDR2 is SVGAGI. This CDR3 has 14 residues.

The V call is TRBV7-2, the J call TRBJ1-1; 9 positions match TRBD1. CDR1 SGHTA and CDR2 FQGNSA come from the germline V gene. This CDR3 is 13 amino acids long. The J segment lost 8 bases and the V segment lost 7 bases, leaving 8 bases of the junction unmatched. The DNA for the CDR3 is TGTGCCAGCACCGTACAGGGGGCACGGGAAGCTTTCTTT. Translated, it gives CASTVQGAREAFF.

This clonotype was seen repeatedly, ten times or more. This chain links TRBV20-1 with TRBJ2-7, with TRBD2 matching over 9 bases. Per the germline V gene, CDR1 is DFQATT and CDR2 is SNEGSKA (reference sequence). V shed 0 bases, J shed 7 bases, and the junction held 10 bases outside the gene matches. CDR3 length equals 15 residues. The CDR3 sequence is CSARDRASGTLEQYF. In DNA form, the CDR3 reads TGCAGTGCTAGAGACAGGGCTAGCGGGACCTTGGAGCAGTACTTC.

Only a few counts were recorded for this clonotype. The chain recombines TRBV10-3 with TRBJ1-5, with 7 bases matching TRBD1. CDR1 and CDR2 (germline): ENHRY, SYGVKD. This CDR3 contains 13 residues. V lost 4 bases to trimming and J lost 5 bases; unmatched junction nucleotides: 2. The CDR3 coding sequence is TGTGCCATCAGTGGAGGGACAGATCAGCCCCAGCATTTT. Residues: CAISGGTDQPQHF.

The CDR3 is CASSVPGRAYEQYF. The CDR3 DNA follows: TGCGCCAGCAGCGTTCCGGGACGCGCCTACGAGCAGTACTTC. V and J are TRBV5-1 and TRBJ2-7, with D perhaps given as TRBD1 or TRBD2 (5 bases each). V lost 4 bases, J lost 2 bases, and 13 bases lay in between. Germline-derived CDR1 and CDR2 are SGHRS and YFSETQ. This CDR3 comprises 14 residues. The entire variable domain, with the rest obtained from reference TRBV5-1 and TRBJ2-7, is as follows: KAGVTQTPRYLIKTRGQQVTLSCSPISGHRSVSWYQQTPGQGLQFLFEYFSETQRNKGNFPGRFSGRQFSNSRSEMNVSTLELGDSALYLCASSVPGRAYEQYFGPGTRLTVT.

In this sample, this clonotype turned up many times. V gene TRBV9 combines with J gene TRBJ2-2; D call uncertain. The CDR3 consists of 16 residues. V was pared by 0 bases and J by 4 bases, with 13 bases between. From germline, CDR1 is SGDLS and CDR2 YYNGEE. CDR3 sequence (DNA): TGTGCCAGCAGCGTAGAGAGCAGTCCCCTCACCGGGGAGCTGTTTTTT. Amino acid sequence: CASSVESSPLTGELFF.

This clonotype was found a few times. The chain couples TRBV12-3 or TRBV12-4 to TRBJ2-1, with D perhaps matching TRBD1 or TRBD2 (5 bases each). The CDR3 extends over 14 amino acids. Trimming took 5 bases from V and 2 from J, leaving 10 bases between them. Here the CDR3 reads CASSGGGPYNEQFF. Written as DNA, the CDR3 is TGTGCCAGCAGTGGGGGTGGACCCTACAATGAGCAGTTCTTC.

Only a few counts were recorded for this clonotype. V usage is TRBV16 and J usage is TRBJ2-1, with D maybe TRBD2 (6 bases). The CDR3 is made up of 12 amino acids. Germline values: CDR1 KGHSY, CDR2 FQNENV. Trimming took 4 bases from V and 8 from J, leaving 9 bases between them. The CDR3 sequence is CASSRGGDEQFF. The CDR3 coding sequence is TGTGCCAGCAGCCGGGGAGGCGATGAGCAGTTCTTC.

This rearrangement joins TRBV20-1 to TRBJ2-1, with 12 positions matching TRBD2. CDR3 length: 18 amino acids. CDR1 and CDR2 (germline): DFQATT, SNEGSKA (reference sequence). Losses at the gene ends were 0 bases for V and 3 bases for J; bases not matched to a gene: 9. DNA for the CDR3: TGCAGTGCTAGAGAATTTTCTAGCGGGAGGGCCGTCTACAATGAGCAGTTCTTC. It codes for CSAREFSSGRAVYNEQFF.

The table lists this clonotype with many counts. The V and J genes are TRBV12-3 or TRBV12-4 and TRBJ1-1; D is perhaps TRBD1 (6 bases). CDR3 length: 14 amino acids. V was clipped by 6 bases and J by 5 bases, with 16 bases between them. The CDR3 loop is CASSNDRLGTEAFF. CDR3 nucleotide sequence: TGTGCCAGCAGCAACGACAGGCTGGGGACTGAAGCTTTCTTT.

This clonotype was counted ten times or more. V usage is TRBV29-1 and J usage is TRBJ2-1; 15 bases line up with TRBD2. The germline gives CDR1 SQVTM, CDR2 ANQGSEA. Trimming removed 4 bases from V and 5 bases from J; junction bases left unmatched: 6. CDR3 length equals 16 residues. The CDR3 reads CSVGGTSGRRNNEQFF. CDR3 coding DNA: TGCAGCGTTGGAGGGACTAGCGGGAGGAGAAACAATGAGCAGTTCTTC.

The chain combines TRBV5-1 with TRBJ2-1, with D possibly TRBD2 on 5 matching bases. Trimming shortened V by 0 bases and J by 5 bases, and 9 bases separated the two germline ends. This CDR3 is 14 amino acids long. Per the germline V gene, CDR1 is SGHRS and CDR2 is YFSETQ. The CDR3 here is CASSLVAGHNEQFF. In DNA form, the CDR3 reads TGCGCCAGCAGCTTGGTGGCGGGCCACAATGAGCAGTTCTTC.